This TCR beta chain was recovered during a study of OX40 agonist ivuxolimab in advanced cancers. Study details: Patients received the agonistic anti-OX40 (CD134) antibody ivuxolimab. Patients achieving partial responses numbered three: one hepatocellular carcinoma case and two cutaneous melanoma cases. Study outcomes and limitations: Researchers did not establish what antigens the expanded peripheral T cells target. On average, a greater number of expanded clones characterised CD8+ T cells relative to CD4+.

CDR1 and CDR2 from the germline V gene are MNHEY and SVGAGI. This CDR3 is 15 amino acids long. V was clipped by 5 bases and J by 4 bases; unmatched bases: 5. A word on this clone: Antigen unknown.

Libraries were prepared by immunoSEQ multiplex PCR; TCRdb keeps only in-frame clonotypes and omits some of them. The sample has 15,000 to 25,000 clones, approximately 91% seen once; the top ten hold 50%. The V gene is TRBV6-5, the J gene TRBJ2-7, with 13 positions matching TRBD2. The source is an adult with an advanced solid tumor such as melanoma, head and neck, liver or kidney cancer. The sample here was CD4+ or CD8+ T cells sorted from blood, taken in a trial of the OX40 agonist ivuxolimab. The CDR3 here is CASSKQLAGGYEQYF. The DNA for the CDR3 is TGTGCCAGCAGTAAACAACTAGCGGGAGGGTACGAGCAGTACTTC.